This T cell receptor beta chain was found in a study of T cell responses to AZD1222 COVID-19 vaccine. In the study overall: Recipients boosted at about 4 weeks or about 12 weeks are pooled. Notes on the study in general: Spike regions recognized by vaccine-associated CD4 TCRs spanned the protein, led by 160-218 and 743-854. It was only after the peak T cell response that any repertoires were sampled. In a largely white British group with more females than males, clonal diversity was possibly underestimated.

A remark on this clone: Its antigen remains unknown.

Germline V lookup: CDR1 LGHNA, CDR2 YSLEER. V lost 0 bases to trimming and J lost 5 bases; unmatched junction nucleotides: 5. The CDR3 sequence is 15 residues long. Data came from immunoSEQ multiplex PCR; TCRdb stores just in-frame clones and leaves some out. The sample includes fewer than 150,000 clones, around nine tenths of them seen just once. The sequence derives from an adult in good health. The chain couples TRBV4-3 to TRBJ2-3; 7 positions agree with TRBD1. Here the sequenced sample was peripheral blood, taken on day 0 of AZD1222 vaccination. The DNA for the CDR3 is TGCGCCAGCAGCCAAGACAGGGGGAGTGTAGATACGCAGTATTTT. It specifies CASSQDRGSVDTQYF.